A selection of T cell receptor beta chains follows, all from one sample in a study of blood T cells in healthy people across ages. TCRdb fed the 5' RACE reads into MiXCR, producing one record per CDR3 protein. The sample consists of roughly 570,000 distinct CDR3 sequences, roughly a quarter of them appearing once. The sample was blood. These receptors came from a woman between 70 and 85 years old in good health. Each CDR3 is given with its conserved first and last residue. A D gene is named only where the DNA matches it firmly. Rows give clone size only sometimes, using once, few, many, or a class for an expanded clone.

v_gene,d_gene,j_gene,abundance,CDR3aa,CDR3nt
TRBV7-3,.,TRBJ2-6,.,CASSLGSRYSGANVLTF,TGTGCCAGCAGCTTAGGATCGCGGTACTCTGGGGCCAACGTCCTGACTTTC
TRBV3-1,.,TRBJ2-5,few,CASRGRGALQETQYF,TGTGCCAGCAGGGGACGGGGGGCCTTACAAGAGACCCAGTACTTC
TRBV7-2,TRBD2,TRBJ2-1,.,CASSPRWSGGFNEQFF,TGTGCCAGCAGCCCCCGTTGGAGCGGGGGATTCAATGAGCAGTTCTTC
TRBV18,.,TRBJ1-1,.,CASSPGITEAFF,TGTGCCAGCTCACCAGGGATCACTGAAGCTTTCTTT
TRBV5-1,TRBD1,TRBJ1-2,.,CASNPTGGGCGYTF,TGCGCCAGCAACCCGACAGGGGGCGGCTGTGGCTACACCTTC
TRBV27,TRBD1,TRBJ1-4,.,CASSLFTGTGNEKLFF,TGTGCCAGCAGTTTATTCACCGGGACAGGGAATGAAAAACTGTTTTTT
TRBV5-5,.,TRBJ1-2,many,CASSLDPNYGYTF,TGTGCCAGCAGCTTGGATCCTAACTATGGCTACACCTTC
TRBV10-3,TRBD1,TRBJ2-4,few,CATAVGARGRENIQYF,TGTGCCACGGCGGTTGGGGCTAGGGGGCGCGAAAACATTCAGTACTTC
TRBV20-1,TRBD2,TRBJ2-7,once,CSARKGLAGGPAYEQYF,TGCAGTGCCCGAAAGGGACTAGCGGGGGGGCCGGCCTACGAGCAGTACTTC
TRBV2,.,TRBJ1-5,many,CASSPQGYQPQHF,TGTGCCAGCAGTCCTCAGGGGTATCAGCCCCAGCATTTT
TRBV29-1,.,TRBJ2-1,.,CSVEAEYNEQFF,TGCAGCGTTGAGGCAGAATACAATGAGCAGTTCTTC
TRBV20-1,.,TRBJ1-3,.,CSAPPPGLLNTIYF,TGCAGTGCGCCGCCTCCGGGACTGTTAAACACCATATATTTT
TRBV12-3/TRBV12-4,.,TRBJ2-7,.,CASSRQGLLPYEQYF,TGTGCCAGCAGTCGACAGGGACTATTACCATACGAGCAGTACTTC
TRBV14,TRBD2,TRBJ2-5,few,CASSPHYRLAGGLETQYF,TGTGCCAGCAGCCCCCACTACAGACTAGCGGGGGGGCTAGAGACCCAGTACTTC
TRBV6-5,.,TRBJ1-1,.,CASSYGRGVSGEAFF,TGTGCCAGCAGTTACGGTCGGGGGGTGAGTGGGGAAGCTTTCTTT
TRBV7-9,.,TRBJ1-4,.,CASSLGTGTNEKLFF,TGTGCCAGCAGCTTAGGGACGGGGACTAATGAAAAACTGTTTTTT
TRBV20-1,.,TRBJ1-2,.,CSARDNSWVYGYTF,TGCAGTGCTAGAGATAACAGCTGGGTCTATGGCTACACCTTC
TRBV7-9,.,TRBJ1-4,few,CTSGKADWGEKLFF,TGTACCAGCGGGAAAGCCGACTGGGGTGAAAAACTGTTTTTT
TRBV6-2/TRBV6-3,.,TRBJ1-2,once,CASSYSTPSYGYTF,TGTGCCAGCAGTTACTCGACACCATCGTATGGCTACACCTTC
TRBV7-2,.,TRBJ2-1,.,CASSLAAGPQVEQFF,TGTGCCAGCAGCTTAGCGGCGGGGCCGCAGGTTGAGCAGTTCTTC
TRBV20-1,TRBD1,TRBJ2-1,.,CSARGGDRGYNEQFF,TGCAGTGCTAGAGGGGGGGACAGGGGTTACAATGAGCAGTTCTTC
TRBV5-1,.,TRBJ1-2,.,CASSPAGLEGFGYTF,TGCGCCAGCAGCCCCGCGGGCCTAGAAGGATTTGGCTACACCTTC
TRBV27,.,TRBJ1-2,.,CATMGTFGYGYTF,TGTGCCACTATGGGGACGTTCGGCTATGGCTACACCTTC
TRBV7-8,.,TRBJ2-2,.,CASSLKTRGDTGELFF,TGTGCCAGCAGCTTAAAAACGAGGGGCGACACCGGGGAGCTGTTTTTT
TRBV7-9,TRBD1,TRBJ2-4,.,CASSPRQGDIQYF,TGTGCCAGCAGCCCCCGACAGGGTGACATTCAGTACTTC
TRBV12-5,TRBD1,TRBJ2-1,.,CASGSGTGGSYNEQFF,TGTGCTAGTGGTTCAGGGACAGGGGGATCCTACAATGAGCAGTTCTTC
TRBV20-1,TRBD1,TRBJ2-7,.,CSASQGVLEQYF,TGCAGTGCGAGTCAGGGGGTGTTGGAGCAGTACTTC
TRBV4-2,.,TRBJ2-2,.,CASIQDRGNTGELFF,TGTGCCAGCATCCAAGATAGGGGGAACACCGGGGAGCTGTTTTTT
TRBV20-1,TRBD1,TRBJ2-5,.,CSARGTGTGNWETQYF,TGCAGTGCTAGAGGAACCGGGACAGGGAATTGGGAGACCCAGTACTTC
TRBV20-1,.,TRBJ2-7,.,CSARAPGVSYEQYF,TGCAGTGCTAGGGCGCCGGGGGTCTCCTACGAGCAGTACTTC
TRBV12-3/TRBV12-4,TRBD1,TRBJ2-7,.,CASSRRDRAYEQYF,TGTGCCAGCAGTCGGAGGGACAGGGCCTACGAGCAGTACTTC
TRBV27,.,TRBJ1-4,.,CASSFSFGEKLFF,TGTGCCAGCAGTTTCAGTTTCGGGGAAAAACTGTTTTTT
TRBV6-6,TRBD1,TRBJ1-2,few,CASSYQGQGANGYTF,TGTGCCAGCAGTTACCAGGGACAGGGGGCTAATGGCTACACCTTC
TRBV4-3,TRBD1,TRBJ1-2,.,CASSRDRGHGYTF,TGCGCCAGCAGCCGCGACAGGGGCCATGGCTACACCTTC
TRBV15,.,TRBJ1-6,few,CATSREEVLTAKWEALHF,TGTGCCACCAGCAGAGAAGAGGTGTTAACGGCAAAGTGGGAAGCCCTCCACTTT
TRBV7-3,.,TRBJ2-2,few,CASSSSLTGELFF,TGTGCCAGCAGCTCATCGTTGACCGGGGAGCTGTTTTTT
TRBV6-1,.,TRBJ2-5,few,CASSGAKETQYF,TGTGCCAGCTCCGGGGCTAAAGAGACCCAGTACTTC
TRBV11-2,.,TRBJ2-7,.,CASSPLWRENYEQYF,TGTGCCAGCAGCCCACTGTGGAGGGAAAACTACGAGCAGTACTTC
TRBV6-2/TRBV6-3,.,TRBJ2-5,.,CASSFGAGAETQYF,TGCGCCAGCAGTTTTGGGGCGGGGGCAGAGACCCAGTACTTC
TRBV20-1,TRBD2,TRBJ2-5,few,CSQTSGGNEETQYF,TGCAGCCAGACTAGCGGGGGGAACGAAGAGACCCAGTACTTC
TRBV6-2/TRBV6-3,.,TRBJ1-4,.,CASSQTGYGDEKLFF,TGTGCCAGCAGTCAAACAGGGTACGGGGATGAAAAACTGTTTTTT
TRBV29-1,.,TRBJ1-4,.,CSALGGRDIEYEKLFF,TGCAGCGCCTTGGGGGGGCGCGACATTGAATATGAAAAACTGTTTTTT
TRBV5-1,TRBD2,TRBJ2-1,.,CASSLGAGGVHEQFF,TGCGCCAGCAGCTTGGGAGCGGGGGGGGTGCATGAGCAGTTCTTC
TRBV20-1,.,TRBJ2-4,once,CSAREGVALEGIQYF,TGCAGTGCTAGAGAAGGGGTCGCACTTGAGGGCATTCAGTACTTC
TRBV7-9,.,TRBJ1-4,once,CASSLGRRPNEKLFF,TGTGCCAGCAGCTTAGGCCGGCGCCCTAATGAAAAACTGTTTTTT
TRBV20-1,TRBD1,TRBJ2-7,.,CSARPGQKASYEQYF,TGCAGTGCGCGCCCGGGACAGAAAGCCTCCTACGAGCAGTACTTC
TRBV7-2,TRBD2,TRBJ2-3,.,CASSPLSSTSSGGAQGTQYF,TGTGCCAGCAGCCCCCTGAGTTCTACCTCTAGCGGGGGGGCCCAGGGAACGCAGTATTTT
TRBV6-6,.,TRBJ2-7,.,CASSSQRGIDEQYF,TGTGCCAGCAGTTCCCAAAGGGGTATCGACGAGCAGTACTTC
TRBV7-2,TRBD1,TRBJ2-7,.,CASSPQGGVYEQYF,TGTGCCAGCAGCCCACAGGGGGGCGTCTACGAGCAGTACTTC
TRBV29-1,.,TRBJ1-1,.,CSVRTGQNTEAFF,TGCAGCGTTCGCACAGGCCAGAACACTGAAGCTTTCTTT
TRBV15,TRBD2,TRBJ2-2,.,CATSLGTSGGAGELFF,TGTGCCACCTCCCTCGGGACTAGCGGGGGGGCCGGGGAGCTGTTTTTT
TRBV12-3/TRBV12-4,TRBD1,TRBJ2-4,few,CASSVGQGAGIQYF,TGTGCCAGCAGTGTCGGACAGGGGGCGGGCATTCAGTACTTC
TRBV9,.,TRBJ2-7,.,CASSVGGLTSYEQYF,TGTGCCAGCAGCGTAGGGGGACTGACTAGTTACGAGCAGTACTTC